The 12 T cell receptor beta chains reported below all come from one sample, sequenced in a study of radiation and T cells in renal cell carcinoma (dated by TCRdb to about 2020). The time point label corresponds to: blood 2 weeks post-SBRT. Explained via the paper, the treatment or condition label denotes: 15 Gy SBRT to primary tumor, nephrectomy 4 weeks later. To prepare the library, the immunoSEQ multiplex PCR assay was applied. Entries here come from immuneACCESS through TCRdb and include only in-frame sequences with V and J called. Some clones fail to appear in such tables; in the studies checked, an unresolved V gene covers under half of the shortfall, and the cause of the remainder is unknown. The sample table shows 70,000 to 80,000 clones, and 70% to 90% are seen once. About 23% of the sample comes from the top ten. This material consisted of blood, taken from a patient whose treatment included radiotherapy and nephrectomy. Receptors were obtained from a woman aged 45-65 years with renal cell carcinoma.

This rearrangement joins TRBV28 to TRBJ2-4; D is perhaps TRBD2 (5 bases). In germline, CDR1 is MDHEN, CDR2 SYDVKM. V was shortened by 5 bases and J by 2 bases, with 13 bases between the two germline ends. The CDR3 totals 15 residues. The CDR3 DNA sequence: TGTGCCAGCAGTCCAGTGGGCGGGTCCAAAAACATTCAGTACTTC. Translating gives CASSPVGGSKNIQYF.

This clone was observed a single time. The chain links TRBV4-2 to TRBJ2-7; TRBD1 matches at 7 bases. V dropped 0 bases and J dropped 2; count of bases not matched to a gene: 10. The CDR3 contains 17 residues. Germline CDR1 reads LGHNA; CDR2 reads YNFKEQ. The CDR3 spells CASSQEGARTGPYEQYF. The CDR3 coding sequence is TGTGCCAGCAGCCAAGAAGGGGCCCGGACAGGACCCTACGAGCAGTACTTC.

The chain uses TRBV7-2 and TRBJ2-5; D gene ambiguous. V dropped 1 base and J dropped 7 bases, with 7 bases sitting between them. Germline lookup yields CDR1 SGHTA and CDR2 FQGNSA. This CDR3 comprises 12 residues. The DNA of the CDR3 is TGTGCCAGCAGCTTAGAATTGGGGACCCAGTACTTC. Amino acid sequence: CASSLELGTQYF.

The CDR3 sequence: CASKLHRADYGYTF. CDR3 coding DNA: TGTGCCAGCAAGTTACACAGGGCGGACTATGGCTACACCTTC. The chain joins TRBV6-1 to TRBJ1-2; D possibly corresponds to TRBD1 (6 bases). In germline, CDR1 is MNHNS, CDR2 SASEGT. Trimming cost V 7 bases and J 3 bases, with 15 bases left between them. This CDR3 is 14 amino acids long.

V and J are TRBV4-3 and TRBJ1-6, with D unresolved. This CDR3 is 17 amino acids long. V lost 5 bases and J 0 bases, leaving 14 bases between the germline ends. From germline, CDR1 is LGHNA and CDR2 YSLEER. CDR3 loop: CASSSRTGSSYNSPLHF. The CDR3 bases are TGCGCCAGCAGCTCACGTACGGGGAGCTCCTATAATTCACCCCTCCACTTT.

This CDR3 reads CASSQGVGRGANEQFF. In nucleotides, the CDR3 is TGCGCCAGCAGCCAAGGGGTCGGGAGGGGGGCCAATGAGCAGTTCTTC. The chain carries TRBV4-3 and TRBJ2-1, with 8 nucleotides matching TRBD2. The germline V gene encodes CDR1 LGHNA and CDR2 YSLEER. V lost 1 base and J lost 6; bases outside the gene matches: 8. The CDR3 sequence is 16 residues long.

The chain's CDR3 is CATSSPGRGTLGPYTF. The CDR3 DNA is TGTGCCACCAGCTCTCCCGGAAGGGGGACACTCGGTCCCTACACCTTC. The chain is built from TRBV15 and TRBJ1-2; tentatively, D is TRBD1 (6 bases). V lost 5 bases and J 10 bases, leaving 26 bases between the germline ends. The CDR3 runs to 16 residues. The germline V gene encodes CDR1 LNHNV and CDR2 YYDKDF (reference sequence).

This clone was seen only once. V is TRBV28 and J is TRBJ1-2; 7 bases map to TRBD1. The length of the CDR3 is 15 residues. Per the germline V gene, CDR1 is MDHEN and CDR2 is SYDVKM. V trimming: 6 bases; J trimming: 4 bases; junction bases outside the gene matches: 11. The CDR3 DNA follows: TGTGCCAGCAGCCTACCGACAGGGCTGAGCTATGGCTACACCTTC. Protein product: CASSLPTGLSYGYTF.

In its sample, this clone was seen a few times. Other nucleotide sequences in the sample specify the same CDR3. The rearrangement joins TRBV18 to TRBJ1-2, with 7 bases fitting TRBD1. The CDR3 runs 13 residues. Trimming took 3 bases from V and 2 from J; bases not matched to a gene: 0. Germline values: CDR1 KGHSH, CDR2 LQKENI. The CDR3 spells CASSPGQNYGYTF. For the CDR3, the DNA is TGTGCCAGCTCACCGGGACAGAACTATGGCTACACCTTC.

V gene TRBV6-5 combines with J gene TRBJ2-3, with 12 bases aligning to TRBD1. The J segment lost 4 bases and the V segment lost 7 bases, leaving 6 bases of the junction unmatched. This CDR3 is built from 15 residues. CDR1 is MNHEY and CDR2 is SVGAGI in the germline V gene. CDR3 coding DNA: TGTGCCAGCAACACGAGGGACAGGGGGCCAGATACGCAGTATTTT. Translated: CASNTRDRGPDTQYF.

This clone was seen only a few times. This chain joins TRBV30 and TRBJ1-1; D gene unclear. In germline, CDR1 is GTSNPN, CDR2 SVGIG (reference sequence). This CDR3 is built from 13 residues. Trimming took 7 bases from V and 4 from J, leaving 16 bases between them. This CDR3 is CASDGLMGTEAFF. The CDR3 DNA sequence: TGTGCCTCAGATGGGTTAATGGGCACTGAAGCTTTCTTT.

The rearrangement links TRBV29-1 to TRBJ2-2, with D uncertain. Germline CDR1 reads SQVTM; CDR2 reads ANQGSEA. The CDR3 loop spans 11 amino acids. V was cut by 7 bases and J by 5 bases, with 8 bases left in between. CDR3 amino acids: CSGRRTGELFF. The DNA for the CDR3 is TGCAGCGGACGGCGAACCGGGGAGCTGTTTTTT.